The source of this T cell receptor (beta chain) is a study of shared clonotypes between healthy human individuals. With regard to this clone: What it recognizes is unknown.

Naive CD8 cells comprised CD45RO-negative, CCR7-positively selected cells, excluding terminally differentiated effector memory CD45RA+ cells. The length of the CDR3 is 17 residues. V lost 3 bases and J lost 5; bases outside the gene matches: 12. Germline CDR1 KGHSH, CDR2 LQKENI. Template for every sorted-subset replicate PCR totaled roughly 200 ng DNA, 25,000 to 30,000 T cell genomes. Assay used: immunoSEQ multiplex PCR; TCRdb lists only in-frame clones, some missing. Of about 2.1 million clones in the sample, over 85% were seen once. Study-wide results and caveats: Blood was the sole source, and tissue repertoires probably differ.

The TCR originated in a man between 18 and 35 years old in good health. Some clones in this sample may be carry-over from other donors' samples. The sample consisted of naive CD8+ T cells from PBMCs. The chain employs TRBV18 and TRBJ2-5, with 10 bases lining up with TRBD2. The CDR3 loop reads CASSPKHLAGVEETQYF. Here the CDR3 DNA reads TGTGCCAGCTCACCCAAGCACCTAGCGGGAGTAGAGGAGACCCAGTACTTC.